The clone carrying this TCR beta chain was observed a few times. TCRdb re-called the PCR reads through MiXCR, storing one row per CDR3 protein. The sample lists 10,000 or so distinct CDR3 sequences, roughly 29% seen once, with around 8.3% in the top ten. This sample stems from a study of immune characterization of retroperitoneal liposarcoma. This CDR3 region has 15 residues. With V trimmed by 7 bases and J by 7 bases, 14 bases remained unmatched. Germline-derived CDR1 and CDR2 are MNHNS and SASEGT. The chain combines TRBV6-1 with TRBJ1-2, with 8 positions matching TRBD1. The TCR originated in a male donor with retroperitoneal liposarcoma. Sequencing input: tumor tissue. The CDR3, as DNA: TGTGCCAGCATCGAGGGTAGGACAGGGATATCTGGCTACACCTTC. Translating it yields CASIEGRTGISGYTF.